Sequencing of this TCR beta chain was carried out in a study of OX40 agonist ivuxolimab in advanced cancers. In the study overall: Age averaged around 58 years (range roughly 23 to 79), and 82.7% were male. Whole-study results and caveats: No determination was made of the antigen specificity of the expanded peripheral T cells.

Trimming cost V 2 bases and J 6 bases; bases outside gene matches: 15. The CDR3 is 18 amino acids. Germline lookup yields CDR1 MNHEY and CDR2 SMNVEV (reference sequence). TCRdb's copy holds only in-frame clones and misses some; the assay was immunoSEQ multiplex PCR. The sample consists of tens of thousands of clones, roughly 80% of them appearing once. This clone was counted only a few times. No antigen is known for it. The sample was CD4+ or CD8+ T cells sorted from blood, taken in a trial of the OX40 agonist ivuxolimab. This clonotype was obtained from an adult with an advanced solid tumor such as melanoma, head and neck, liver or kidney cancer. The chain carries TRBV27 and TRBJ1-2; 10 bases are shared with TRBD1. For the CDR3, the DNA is TGTGCCAGCAGTTTAGAACCCCCCCTGACAGGGGGCAGGAATGGCTACACCTTC. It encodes CASSLEPPLTGGRNGYTF.